This T cell receptor beta chain stems from a study of T cells in Graves' hyperthyroidism and ophthalmopathy. Study findings and constraints: Before onset, by a median of approximately 6.8 months, the model predicted ophthalmopathy. Blood held most thyroid clonotypes expanded above 0.001 frequency.

This clonotype has at least ten counts. Its antigen is still unknown. RNA transcripts gave rise to amplified TCR beta CDR3 regions. First-round RT-PCR targeting the TCR CDR3 was performed with the HTBI primer set. Via MiXCR, TCRdb re-called the multiplex PCR reads, giving one row per CDR3 protein. The sample carries fewer than 350,000 distinct CDR3 sequences, around a fifth recorded once. The ends lost 4 bases at V and 2 bases at J; junction bases unmatched: 6. The CDR3 covers 15 residues. Germline values: CDR1 SNHLY, CDR2 FYNNEI. This receptor was taken from a man in his fifties or sixties with Graves' ophthalmopathy. V is TRBV2 and J is TRBJ2-3, with 7 nucleotides matching TRBD1. Sequencing used blood. The CDR3 spells CASSVGGQFTDTQYF. The CDR3 DNA follows: TGTGCCAGCAGTGTAGGGGGACAGTTCACAGATACGCAGTATTTT.